This T cell receptor (beta chain) derives from a study of blood T cell repertoires in COVID-19. Looking at the study overall: Samples representing acute and convalescent COVID-19 were sourced from the United States, Italy and Spain. T cells, B-cell-depleted T cells, or PBMCs supplied cDNA or gDNA.

CDR3 length equals 16 residues. Germline CDR1 MDHEN, CDR2 SYDVKM. V lost 3 bases and J lost 6; bases outside the gene matches: 11. Profiling relied on immunoSEQ multiplex PCR, and the TCRdb table lists in-frame clones only, not all of them. The table includes over 200,000 clones, 83% detected once. The receptor was isolated from a woman aged 30 to 39 with COVID-19, enrolled during active disease. The V call is TRBV28, the J call TRBJ1-1; 9 nucleotides agree with TRBD1. Sequenced material: peripheral blood. CDR3 protein: CASSFRPGQGGPEAFF. The DNA of the CDR3 is TGTGCCAGCAGTTTCCGCCCGGGACAGGGAGGGCCTGAAGCTTTCTTT. Full variable domain (remainder filled in from reference TRBV28 and TRBJ1-1): DVKVTQSSRYLVKRTGEKVFLECVQDMDHENMFWYRQDPGLGLRLIYFSYDVKMKEKGDIPEGYSVSREKKERFSLILESASTNQTSMYLCASSFRPGQGGPEAFFGQGTRLTVV.